This T cell receptor (beta chain) was sequenced for a study of T cell responses to AZD1222 COVID-19 vaccine. About this clone itself: The antigen is undetermined.

The data were produced by immunoSEQ multiplex PCR, yet TCRdb's version contains in-frame clones alone and is incomplete. The sample records roughly 160,000 clones, approximately 88% being singletons. There are 15 residues in the CDR3. Germline V gene lookup returns CDR1 LNHDA and CDR2 SQIVND (reference sequence). V lost 11 bases and J lost 1; bases outside the gene matches: 8. The study, taken as a whole, reports: Within unmutated variant regions lay the reported targets of nearly half of spike-specific TCRs.

The sample consisted of peripheral blood, taken 28 days after the second AZD1222 dose. The chain links TRBV19 to TRBJ1-5, with TRBD1 identical over 10 bases. The origin of this receptor is an adult who received the AZD1222 COVID-19 vaccine. CDR3 sequence: CAGAEDRGSNQPQHF. The CDR3 DNA reads TGTGCCGGGGCAGAGGACAGGGGGAGCAATCAGCCCCAGCATTTT. Full variable domain (remainder filled in from reference TRBV19 and TRBJ1-5): DGGITQSPKYLFRKEGQNVTLSCEQNLNHDAMYWYRQDPGQGLRLIYYSQIVNDFQKGDIAEGYSVSREKKESFPLTVTSAQKNPTAFYLCAGAEDRGSNQPQHFGDGTRLSIL.